Below are 25 T cell receptor beta chains sequenced from a single sample in a study of T-cell reconstitution after alpha-beta-depleted transplantation in children. Unique molecular identifiers were incorporated into the prepared TCRbeta library. TCRdb fed the PCR reads into MiXCR, producing one record per CDR3 protein. The data hold about 980,000 distinct CDR3 sequences, with roughly 29% observed a single time. The input for sequencing was PBMCs, mostly from graft donor cells, taken 360 days after TCRalphabeta/CD19-depleted stem cell transplant. The source is a boy in the first two years of life who had a stem cell transplant for SCID, so the T cells may come from the graft donor.

The chain uses TRBV12-3 or TRBV12-4 and TRBJ2-5, with 7 bases that match TRBD2. The CDR3 has 14 amino acids. Trimming cost V 5 bases and J 4 bases; bases outside gene matches: 7. The CDR3 DNA follows: TGTGCCAGCAGTCCCCGGGAGGCCGGAGAGACCCAGTACTTC. Protein: CASSPREAGETQYF.

The CDR3, as DNA: TGCGCCAGCAGTACGGGGGAGTCCACAGATACGCAGTATTTT. Translated: CASSTGESTDTQYF. The chain carries TRBV10-1 and TRBJ2-3; a weak D match, TRBD2 (6 bases). V was trimmed by 5 bases and J by 2 bases, leaving 11 bases between them. CDR1 WNHNN and CDR2 SYGVQD come from the germline V gene (reference sequence). The CDR3 extends over 14 amino acids.

This clonotype was detected a few times. This sequence joins TRBV29-1 and TRBJ1-1, with unresolved D. The CDR3 contains 13 residues. V gave up 5 bases and J gave up 1 base, with 11 bases separating them. Germline V gene lookup returns CDR1 SQVTM and CDR2 ANQGSEA. The CDR3: CSVMVQKNTEAFF. The CDR3 DNA reads TGCAGCGTTATGGTTCAGAAGAACACTGAAGCTTTCTTT.

The gene calls are TRBV28 and TRBJ2-5; TRBD2 might be the D (6 bases). The CDR3 is 16 residues long. Germline lookup yields CDR1 MDHEN and CDR2 SYDVKM. Trimming removed 11 bases from V and 0 bases from J, with 22 bases in between. DNA of the CDR3: TGTGCCGCAGCCCCCCTCGGAGGGGAGTACCAAGAGACCCAGTACTTC. Residues: CAAAPLGGEYQETQYF.

This chain links TRBV7-2 with TRBJ2-1; 15 bases map to TRBD2. The CDR3 is made up of 15 amino acids. CDR1 is SGHTA, CDR2 FQGNSA, per germline. V lost 1 base, J lost 12 bases, and 4 bases stayed unmatched. CDR3 nucleotides: TGTGCCAGCAGCTTAGGGACTAGCGGGGGGGCCTTGCAGTTCTTC. It translates to CASSLGTSGGALQFF.

This clonotype was counted only a few times. The CDR3 reads CASSPTRSGGKQETQYF. The CDR3 DNA reads as TGTGCCAGCAGCCCCACTCGAAGCGGGGGGAAACAAGAGACCCAGTACTTC. The chain joins TRBV7-3 to TRBJ2-5; 9 bases map to TRBD2. CDR3 size: 17 residues. The junction had 12 bases not matched to a gene; V was cut back by 5 bases and J by 2 bases. CDR1 SGHTA and CDR2 FQGTGA come from the germline V gene.

Ten or more counts support this clonotype. The chain joins TRBV27 to TRBJ2-5; D may be TRBD1 or TRBD2 (5 bases each). CDR1 MNHEY and CDR2 SMNVEV come from the germline V gene (reference sequence). The CDR3 has 11 residues. The V end lost 4 bases, the J end lost 5 bases, and 5 bases lay between the germline ends. CDR3 sequence: CASSWGETQYF. The CDR3 coding sequence is TGTGCCAGCAGTTGGGGGGAGACCCAGTACTTC.

The chain couples TRBV19 to TRBJ2-5, with D possibly being TRBD1 (7 bases). Germline CDR1 LNHDA, CDR2 SQIVND (reference sequence). The ends were cut back, 3 bases at V and 5 bases at J, with 16 bases in the middle. The CDR3 totals 15 residues. The CDR3 protein is CASSMPGGPQETQYF. The CDR3 DNA reads TGTGCCAGTAGTATGCCAGGGGGGCCTCAGGAGACCCAGTACTTC.

This clonotype was seen a handful of times. V gene TRBV24-1 combines with J gene TRBJ1-5; 7 bases agree with TRBD1. The V gene end was trimmed by 10 bases and the J gene end by 3 bases; junction bases not matched to a gene: 8. Germline CDR1 and CDR2: KGHDR and SFDVKD. The CDR3 totals 14 residues. In DNA form, the CDR3 reads TGTGCCACATCTATGACAGGGAACAATCAGCCCCAGCATTTT. This codes for CATSMTGNNQPQHF.

The chain couples TRBV29-1 to TRBJ1-1; D uncertain. V lost 5 bases and J lost 1, with 17 bases in between. The CDR3 is made up of 15 amino acids. Germline loops: CDR1 SQVTM, CDR2 ANQGSEA. CDR3 in amino acids: CSVSERGTTNTEAFF. The CDR3 coding sequence is TGCAGCGTTTCGGAACGCGGCACAACGAACACTGAAGCTTTCTTT.

There are a few counts of this clonotype. The chain couples TRBV12-3 or TRBV12-4 to TRBJ2-7; D gene uncertain. V shed 5 bases and J shed 3 bases, with 14 bases lying between them. This CDR3 is 14 amino acids long. In nucleotides, the CDR3 is TGTGCCAGCAGTACCGCCGGCGGCCTCTACGAGCAGTACTTC. As protein: CASSTAGGLYEQYF.

This clonotype was detected ten times or more. The chain links TRBV20-1 to TRBJ2-1; possibly TRBD1 for D (7 bases). The CDR3 has 17 amino acids. The V end was cut by 0 bases, the J end by 0 bases, with 15 bases between. Germline CDR1 DFQATT, CDR2 SNEGSKA (reference sequence). CDR3 nucleotide sequence: TGCAGTGCTAGAGATCAGGAGGGGGCCTACTCCTACAATGAGCAGTTCTTC. It encodes CSARDQEGAYSYNEQFF.

The chain combines TRBV5-1 with TRBJ2-1, with 8 bases that match TRBD2. V dropped 0 bases and J dropped 6; count of bases not matched to a gene: 14. This CDR3 is 18 amino acids long. CDR1 and CDR2 from the germline V gene are SGHRS and YFSETQ. Here the CDR3 DNA reads TGCGCCAGCAGCTTGGCCCCGGAGGGACGGGGGGGCCTCAATGAGCAGTTCTTC. Encoded protein: CASSLAPEGRGGLNEQFF. Full variable domain (rest looked up from reference TRBV5-1 and TRBJ2-1): KAGVTQTPRYLIKTRGQQVTLSCSPISGHRSVSWYQQTPGQGLQFLFEYFSETQRNKGNFPGRFSGRQFSNSRSEMNVSTLELGDSALYLCASSLAPEGRGGLNEQFFGPGTRLTVL.

The table lists this clonotype with a few counts. V usage is TRBV18 and J usage is TRBJ2-7; 9 bases align to TRBD2. Trimming at V came to 3 bases and at J to 4 bases, leaving 4 bases not matched to a gene. CDR3 length: 14 residues. The V gene's germline CDR1 is KGHSH and CDR2 LQKENI. The CDR3 DNA reads as TGTGCCAGCTCACCTGCGACTAGCGGATACGAGCAGTACTTC. Encoded protein: CASSPATSGYEQYF.

The rearrangement uses TRBV6-1 and TRBJ1-2, with D uncertain. Trimming left V 5 bases short and J 1 base short, with 23 bases between. Germline-derived CDR1 and CDR2 are MNHNS and SASEGT. This CDR3 comprises 18 residues. Here the CDR3 DNA reads TGTGCCAGCAGTCCCACCATAGGGAGGGAGTTGTTTAACTATGGCTACACCTTC. This codes for CASSPTIGRELFNYGYTF.

This rearrangement joins TRBV7-9 to TRBJ2-3; D is possibly TRBD2 (6 bases). V dropped 7 bases and J dropped 3 bases, with 17 bases sitting between them. The germline V gene encodes CDR1 SEHNR and CDR2 FQNEAQ (reference sequence). This CDR3 region has 15 residues. The CDR3 region is CASILSGVWTDTQYF. DNA of the CDR3: TGTGCCAGCATCCTGTCGGGGGTATGGACAGATACGCAGTATTTT. The full variable domain, with the rest looked up from reference TRBV7-9 and TRBJ2-3, is DTGVSQNPRHKITKRGQNVTFRCDPISEHNRLYWYRQTLGQGPEFLTYFQNEAQLEKSRLLSDRFSAERPKGSFSTLEIQRTEQGDSAMYLCASILSGVWTDTQYFGPGTRLTVL.

The J gene is TRBJ1-6, the V gene TRBV5-1, with TRBD1 as a possible D gene (6 bases). CDR1 is SGHRS, CDR2 YFSETQ, per germline. The length of the CDR3 is 13 residues. V was pared by 0 bases and J by 9 bases, with 7 bases between. CDR3 sequence reads: CASSLEGVSPLHF. DNA for the CDR3: TGCGCCAGCAGCTTGGAGGGGGTTTCACCCCTCCACTTT.

The genes are TRBV20-1 and TRBJ2-1; D perhaps matches TRBD1 (5 bases). The CDR3 contains 16 residues. Germline lookup yields CDR1 DFQATT and CDR2 SNEGSKA (reference sequence). Trimming shortened V by 5 bases and J by 2 bases, and 19 bases separated the two germline ends. CDR3 sequence: CSAPRPGFSTYNEQFF. As DNA, the CDR3 is TGCAGTGCTCCCAGACCAGGGTTTTCGACCTACAATGAGCAGTTCTTC.

Concerning this clonotype: An end of the junction differs from the germline gene, which may be a read error. The rearrangement joins TRBV20-1 to TRBJ2-2; 11 bases line up with TRBD1. The germline V gene has CDR1 DFQATT and CDR2 SNEGSKA (reference sequence). The CDR3 consists of 16 residues. This CDR3 is CCARERDRGDTGELFF. The CDR3 DNA reads TGCTGTGCTAGAGAGAGGGACAGGGGGGACACCGGGGAGCTGTTTTTT.

This clonotype turned up a few times. The chain is built from TRBV5-1 and TRBJ2-7; 9 bases are shared with TRBD2. The germline CDR1 and CDR2 sequences are SGHRS and YFSETQ. The ends lost 2 bases at V and 2 bases at J; junction bases unmatched: 5. The length of the CDR3 is 15 residues. This CDR3 reads CASSFEAGGAYEQYF. Here the CDR3 DNA reads TGCGCCAGCAGCTTCGAAGCGGGGGGAGCCTACGAGCAGTACTTC.

The chain combines TRBV28 with TRBJ1-2; 7 positions match TRBD1. The trim removed 5 bases at V and 8 bases at J, leaving 14 bases unmatched. Germline CDR1 is MDHEN and CDR2 is SYDVKM. The CDR3 totals 15 residues. In DNA, the CDR3 is TGTGCCAGCAGTCCTACCCTCACAGGGGAGGGAGGCTACACCTTC. This sequence encodes CASSPTLTGEGGYTF.

The sample holds a few counts of this clonotype. This chain links TRBV21-1 with TRBJ1-2; the listed D gene, TRBD1, was not tested against the DNA. TRBV21-1 is tagged as a pseudogene. The CDR3 sequence is 16 residues long. The CDR3, as DNA: TGTGCCAGCAGCAGAAAAAACACGGGGGTTGACTATGGCTACACCTTC. It translates to CASSRKNTGVDYGYTF.

V gene TRBV6-2 or TRBV6-3 combines with J gene TRBJ1-1, with 9 nucleotides matching TRBD1. Germline trimming cut 6 bases from V and 4 bases from J; bases unmatched to any gene: 12. The germline V gene has CDR1 MNHEY and CDR2 SVGEGT. The CDR3 runs 16 residues. CDR3 sequence (DNA): TGTGCCAGCAGCCAACCTCGGACAGGGGACGCCACTGAAGCTTTCTTT. Its translation is CASSQPRTGDATEAFF.

The gene calls are TRBV11-2 and TRBJ2-2, with D possibly being TRBD1 (6 bases). The CDR3 length is 16 residues. The germline V gene has CDR1 SGHAT and CDR2 FQNNGV. Trimming left V 1 base short and J 5 bases short, with 14 bases between. The CDR3, as DNA: TGTGCCAGCAGCTTAGTTTCCCCAGGGGTTACCGGGGAGCTGTTTTTT. Residues: CASSLVSPGVTGELFF.

The rearrangement joins TRBV12-3 or TRBV12-4 to TRBJ2-5; the D gene is possibly TRBD1 (6 bases). The CDR3 has 13 amino acids. V was pared by 6 bases and J by 4 bases, with 12 bases between. CDR3 sequence: CASSAQGPETQYF. The CDR3 nucleotides read TGTGCCAGCAGCGCACAGGGTCCAGAGACCCAGTACTTC.